This T cell receptor (beta chain) stems from a study of blood T cells in healthy people across ages. General observations from the study: Observed TCR beta diversity showed a strong correlation with the percentage of naive T cells as measured by flow cytometry.

The germline V and J ends were trimmed by 6 bases and 1 base, with 9 bases remaining between them. Germline CDR1 and CDR2: SQVTM and ANQGSEA. This CDR3 is 12 amino acids long. RNA extraction gave at least 5 micrograms of total RNA per sample. A sample-barcoded 5' primer and a J-beta primer mix were used in a second PCR of about 7 to 12 cycles. A single record per CDR3 protein comes from TCRdb applying MiXCR to the 5' RACE reads. The data hold more than 700,000 distinct CDR3 sequences, with 35% to 50% observed a single time. This clonotype was counted many times. Its matching antigen is unknown. The source of this sequence is an older man in good health. Sequencing used blood. The chain links TRBV29-1 to TRBJ2-5; a weak D match, TRBD2 (5 bases). CDR3 coding DNA: TGCAGCGTCTGGACTTTCCAAGAGACCCAGTACTTC. The encoded protein is CSVWTFQETQYF.